This TCR beta chain stems from a study of OX40 agonist ivuxolimab in advanced cancers. Study-level points and caveats: At 0.1 to 3.0 mg/kg and by week 6, clonal expansion occurred in CD4+ and CD8+ blood T cells. A proportion of nonresponders additionally exhibited low normalized T-cell clonal expansion.

Germline lookup yields CDR1 SEHNR and CDR2 FQNEAQ (reference sequence). The CDR3 has 13 amino acids. Deletions cut 5 bases from V and 1 base from J, with 3 bases between. A few counts support this clone. The antigen remains unidentified. The same CDR3 is also encoded by other DNA sequences in this sample. The repertoire was sequenced with immunoSEQ multiplex PCR; TCRdb's copy has only in-frame clones and lacks some. The table shows approximately 55,000 clones, with 75% to 90% occurring only once. The chain is built from TRBV7-9 and TRBJ2-6; D unclear. Sample: CD4+ or CD8+ T cells sorted from blood, taken in a trial of the OX40 agonist ivuxolimab. This TCR was recovered from an adult with an advanced solid tumor such as melanoma, head and neck, liver or kidney cancer. CDR3 protein: CASSTSGANVLTF. CDR3 nucleotide sequence: TGTGCCAGCAGCACGTCTGGGGCCAACGTCCTGACTTTC.